A single sample gave rise to the 31 T cell receptor beta chains below, sequenced in a study of blood T cell repertoires in COVID-19. TCRdb's table, derived via immunoSEQ multiplex PCR, lists solely in-frame clones and lacks some. Of about 190,000 clones in the sample, about four fifths were seen once. The sample taken for sequencing was peripheral blood. These receptor sequences come from a middle-aged woman with acute or convalescent COVID-19.

V gene TRBV5-4 combines with J gene TRBJ1-6; 9 bases agree with TRBD1. The junction had 3 bases not matched to a gene; V was cut back by 0 bases and J by 5 bases. Germline CDR1 is SGHNT and CDR2 is YYREEE (reference sequence). CDR3 length equals 16 residues. Written as DNA, the CDR3 is TGTGCCAGCAGCTTGGGAACAGGGGGCCATAATTCACCCCTCCACTTT. The encoded protein is CASSLGTGGHNSPLHF.

The genes are TRBV5-1 and TRBJ2-1, with a weak D call TRBD1 (6 bases). Germline V lookup: CDR1 SGHRS, CDR2 YFSETQ. Trimming pared 2 bases from V and 2 bases from J, leaving 11 bases between. This CDR3 comprises 15 residues. CDR3 bases: TGCGCCAGCAGCTTAGGGCAGGGGCCCTACAATGAGCAGTTCTTC. Translation: CASSLGQGPYNEQFF.

The CDR3 coding sequence is TGTGCCGGGGGGACAGGGGCTAATTCACCCCTCCACTTT. Residues: CAGGTGANSPLHF. The genes are TRBV6-5 and TRBJ1-6; 10 bases are shared with TRBD1. The CDR3 extends over 13 amino acids. V shed 11 bases and J 6 bases; nucleotides not matched to a gene: 4. Germline loops: CDR1 MNHEY, CDR2 SVGAGI.

The table lists this clone with a few counts. The chain uses TRBV3-1 (or the pseudogene TRBV3-2) and TRBJ2-1; 8 bases agree with TRBD1. V gave up 1 base and J gave up 8 bases; unmatched junction bases: 7. This CDR3 region has 15 residues. Germline CDR1 LGHDT, CDR2 YNNKEL (reference sequence). CDR3 in amino acids: CASSQGTGFEDEQFF. CDR3 nucleotides: TGTGCCAGCAGCCAAGGGACAGGGTTTGAGGATGAGCAGTTCTTC.

The chain combines TRBV3-1 (or the pseudogene TRBV3-2) with TRBJ2-1, with 11 bases lining up with TRBD1. The CDR3 spans 14 residues. The V gene end was trimmed by 5 bases and the J gene end by 9 bases; junction bases not matched to a gene: 6. Germline-derived CDR1 and CDR2 are LGHDT and YNNKEL (reference sequence). CDR3 DNA: TGTGCCAGCAGCTACCGGGACAGGGGGATTGAGCAGTTCTTC. Amino acids: CASSYRDRGIEQFF.

V is TRBV27 and J is TRBJ2-5; D possibly corresponds to TRBD2 (6 bases). Germline V gives CDR1 MNHEY, CDR2 SMNVEV (reference sequence). The CDR3 runs 13 residues. Trimming removed 2 bases at V and 5 bases at J, with 9 bases between. CDR3 sequence: CASSLGGWETQYF. CDR3 sequence (DNA): TGTGCCAGCAGTTTAGGAGGGTGGGAGACCCAGTACTTC.

The V and J genes are TRBV16 and TRBJ2-3, with D possibly TRBD1 on 6 matching bases. Germline lookup yields CDR1 KGHSY and CDR2 FQNENV. This CDR3 has 16 amino acids. V lost 8 bases and J 3 bases, leaving 21 bases between the germline ends. The CDR3 DNA sequence: TGTGCCAGCCGCAGGACAGCCGTATTGTTGACAGATACGCAGTATTTT. Its protein is CASRRTAVLLTDTQYF.

The rearrangement uses TRBV28 and TRBJ1-1; 8 bases map to TRBD1. The CDR3 runs 13 residues. Germline CDR1 is MDHEN and CDR2 is SYDVKM. The ends lost 6 bases at V and 11 bases at J; junction bases unmatched: 11. The CDR3 DNA reads as TGTGCCAGCAGCGAACTGGACAGGGAAGGGGCTTTCTTT. Residues: CASSELDREGAFF.

The CDR3 sequence: CASSIVLTSGSEQFF. In DNA form, the CDR3 reads TGTGCCAGTAGTATAGTTTTGACTAGCGGGAGTGAGCAGTTCTTC. V is TRBV19 and J is TRBJ2-1; 12 bases are shared with TRBD2. The junction had 4 bases not matched to a gene; V was cut back by 1 base and J by 9 bases. CDR1 is LNHDA and CDR2 is SQIVND in the germline V gene (reference sequence). The CDR3 has 15 amino acids.

The J gene is TRBJ1-2, the V gene TRBV27; unclear D gene. Trimming pared 4 bases from V and 6 bases from J, leaving 12 bases between. CDR3 length equals 13 residues. Germline V lookup: CDR1 MNHEY, CDR2 SMNVEV (reference sequence). This CDR3 reads CASSSEGINGYTF. CDR3 sequence (DNA): TGTGCCAGCAGTTCAGAGGGAATCAATGGCTACACCTTC.

CDR3 sequence reads: CASTSHGRGKETQYF. CDR3 DNA sequence: TGTGCCAGCACCTCCCACGGGAGGGGAAAAGAGACCCAGTACTTC. The chain uses TRBV28 and TRBJ2-5; 8 bases map to TRBD2. Germline CDR1 is MDHEN and CDR2 is SYDVKM. The V gene end was trimmed by 7 bases and the J gene end by 3 bases; junction bases not matched to a gene: 10. The CDR3 consists of 15 residues.

The V and J genes are TRBV18 and TRBJ1-3; D uncertain. Trimming cost V 3 bases and J 0 bases, with 12 bases left between them. The CDR3 is made up of 16 amino acids. CDR1 KGHSH and CDR2 LQKENI come from the germline V gene. The chain's CDR3 is CASSPPPGSSGNTIYF. The CDR3 coding sequence is TGTGCCAGCTCACCCCCACCGGGGAGCTCTGGAAACACCATATATTTT.

The count of this clone is one. The V gene is TRBV6-6, the J gene TRBJ1-4, with TRBD1 matching over 12 bases. CDR3 length equals 20 residues. The V gene's germline CDR1 is MNHNY and CDR2 SVGAGI (reference sequence). V was clipped by 5 bases and J by 5 bases; unmatched bases: 18. The CDR3 region is CASSLTPLPGQGAYNEKLFF. As DNA, the CDR3 is TGTGCCAGCAGTCTCACACCCTTACCGGGACAGGGGGCCTACAATGAAAAACTGTTTTTT.

This chain connects TRBV27 to TRBJ2-7, with TRBD2 identical over 11 bases. CDR1 MNHEY and CDR2 SMNVEV come from the germline V gene (reference sequence). The J segment lost 5 bases and the V segment lost 5 bases, leaving 8 bases of the junction unmatched. This CDR3 has 15 amino acids. CDR3: CASSPTSGSPHEQYF. CDR3 nucleotides: TGTGCCAGCAGTCCAACTAGCGGGAGTCCCCACGAGCAGTACTTC.

The rearrangement joins TRBV6-5 to TRBJ1-5, with D perhaps TRBD1 (5 bases). Germline-derived CDR1 and CDR2 are MNHEY and SVGAGI. The V gene lost 5 bases and the J gene lost 4 bases, with 9 bases spanning the gap. The CDR3 is 13 amino acids. The CDR3: CASSTDRNQPQHF. The CDR3 DNA reads TGTGCCAGCAGTACCGACAGAAATCAGCCCCAGCATTTT.

The chain is built from TRBV5-1 and TRBJ2-2; 9 positions agree with TRBD1. Germline-derived CDR1 and CDR2 are SGHRS and YFSETQ. The CDR3 runs 16 residues. With 0 bases clipped from V and 4 bases from J, the junction kept 4 bases outside the gene matches. As DNA, the CDR3 is TGCGCCAGCAGCTTGGCGGGACAGGGCGGCACCGGGGAGCTGTTTTTT. This sequence encodes CASSLAGQGGTGELFF.

The chain links TRBV24-1 to TRBJ2-1; D not certain. V was cut by 2 bases and J by 10 bases, with 11 bases left in between. There are 13 residues in the CDR3. CDR1 is KGHDR, CDR2 SFDVKD, per germline. Here the CDR3 reads CATSDSGPREQFF. The CDR3 bases are TGTGCCACCAGTGATTCAGGCCCCAGGGAGCAGTTCTTC.

J is TRBJ2-1 and V is TRBV7-9; D not resolved. Germline V gene data show CDR1 as SEHNR and CDR2 as FQNEAQ (reference sequence). The CDR3 sequence is 13 residues long. The V gene lost 1 base and the J gene lost 8 bases, with 9 bases spanning the gap. CDR3 protein: CASSLVSRDEQFF. DNA for the CDR3: TGTGCCAGCAGCTTAGTATCCCGGGATGAGCAGTTCTTC.

This sequence joins TRBV28 and TRBJ1-6, with 7 bases identical to TRBD1. CDR1 is MDHEN and CDR2 is SYDVKM in the germline V gene. Germline trimming cut 7 bases from V and 9 bases from J; bases unmatched to any gene: 9. CDR3 size: 14 residues. The chain's CDR3 is CASTLGQRPSPLHF. The CDR3 DNA follows: TGTGCCAGCACCTTGGGACAGAGGCCTTCACCCCTCCACTTT. Based on the CDR3 plus reference TRBV28 and TRBJ1-6, the full variable domain is DVKVTQSSRYLVKRTGEKVFLECVQDMDHENMFWYRQDPGLGLRLIYFSYDVKMKEKGDIPEGYSVSREKKERFSLILESASTNQTSMYLCASTLGQRPSPLHFGNGTRLTVT.

This clone was observed a single time. This rearrangement joins TRBV18 to TRBJ2-1; 10 bases are shared with TRBD2. V shed 4 bases and J 7 bases; nucleotides not matched to a gene: 4. The germline gives CDR1 KGHSH, CDR2 LQKENI. The CDR3 has 14 amino acids. The CDR3 protein is CASSQLAGFNEQFF. The CDR3 nucleotides are TGTGCCAGCTCACAACTAGCGGGGTTTAATGAGCAGTTCTTC.

This chain links TRBV4-2 with TRBJ2-7; D gene uncertain. Germline V gives CDR1 LGHNA, CDR2 YNFKEQ. This CDR3 region has 15 residues. V lost 0 bases and J lost 4, with 13 bases in between. For the CDR3, the DNA is TGTGCCAGCAGCCAAGATGCAGTGAACTATTACGAGCAGTACTTC. As protein: CASSQDAVNYYEQYF.

This clone was counted once. This chain uses TRBV28 with TRBJ2-7; D remains ambiguous. Germline V lookup: CDR1 MDHEN, CDR2 SYDVKM. The length of the CDR3 is 12 residues. Trimming stripped 4 bases from V and 0 bases from J, with 4 bases between. CDR3 DNA: TGTGCCAGCAGTTCCAACTCCTACGAGCAGTACTTC. This encodes CASSSNSYEQYF.

The chain has TRBV19 and TRBJ1-2; perhaps TRBD1 as D (5 bases). This CDR3 comprises 13 residues. V dropped 7 bases and J dropped 7 bases, with 16 bases sitting between them. Germline V gene data show CDR1 as LNHDA and CDR2 as SQIVND (reference sequence). CDR3 sequence (DNA): TGTGCCAGTAAGAACCGGGGGTCTATTGGCTACACCTTC. Protein: CASKNRGSIGYTF. The full variable domain, its missing parts supplied by reference TRBV19 and TRBJ1-2, is DGGITQSPKYLFRKEGQNVTLSCEQNLNHDAMYWYRQDPGQGLRLIYYSQIVNDFQKGDIAEGYSVSREKKESFPLTVTSAQKNPTAFYLCASKNRGSIGYTFGSGTRLTVV.

The chain joins TRBV11-2 to TRBJ2-1, with D uncertain. Trimming took 1 base from V and 0 from J, leaving 4 bases between them. This CDR3 is built from 14 residues. The germline gives CDR1 SGHAT, CDR2 FQNNGV. CDR3 loop: CASSLALSYNEQFF. In DNA form, the CDR3 reads TGTGCCAGCAGCTTAGCTCTCTCCTACAATGAGCAGTTCTTC.

The V and J genes are TRBV23-1 and TRBJ1-6; D gene ambiguous. TRBV23-1 is marked as an open reading frame, function uncertain. V was cut by 5 bases and J by 8 bases, with 16 bases left in between. CDR3 length: 15 residues. This CDR3 is CASSSEVYGDSPLHF. CDR3 in DNA: TGCGCCAGCAGTAGTGAAGTTTACGGGGATTCACCCCTCCACTTT.

V is TRBV6-1 and J is TRBJ2-7; 7 bases map to TRBD1. Losses at the gene ends were 4 bases for V and 1 base for J; bases not matched to a gene: 10. From germline, CDR1 is MNHNS and CDR2 SASEGT. This CDR3 region has 16 residues. The DNA of the CDR3 is TGTGCCAGCAGTGGGGTACAGGGGCGACAGTCCTACGAGCAGTACTTC. It is translated as CASSGVQGRQSYEQYF.

This chain uses TRBV5-1 with TRBJ1-1; weak D call: TRBD1 (6 bases). The germline CDR1 and CDR2 sequences are SGHRS and YFSETQ. V lost 7 bases and J lost 6, with 19 bases in between. This CDR3 contains 14 residues. CDR3 nucleotides: TGCGCCAGCCAGGGGAGTATCGGGTTCTCTGAAGCTTTCTTT. It encodes CASQGSIGFSEAFF.

This sequence joins TRBV28 and TRBJ1-3; TRBD1 matches at 8 bases. CDR1 is MDHEN and CDR2 is SYDVKM in the germline V gene. J gave up 4 bases and V 1 base, and 12 bases lay outside the gene matches. The CDR3 spans 18 residues. Here the CDR3 DNA reads TGTGCCAGCAGTTTATCCAGGGGGCGCTTGAATTTAGGAAACACCATATATTTT. Encoded protein: CASSLSRGRLNLGNTIYF.

CDR3 bases: TGTGCCAGCAGTTCCGCCGGGACTATAGGGGGAGAGACCCAGTACTTC. Amino acids: CASSSAGTIGGETQYF. The rearrangement uses TRBV28 and TRBJ2-5; D perhaps matches TRBD2 (7 bases). The V gene's germline CDR1 is MDHEN and CDR2 SYDVKM. The CDR3 contains 16 residues. V lost 4 bases and J lost 4, with 19 bases in between.

This clone was seen only once. The V gene is TRBV29-1, the J gene TRBJ2-7; 8 nucleotides align to TRBD2. Germline lookup yields CDR1 SQVTM and CDR2 ANQGSEA. The CDR3 covers 14 residues. The trim removed 6 bases at V and 2 bases at J, leaving 9 bases unmatched. For the CDR3, the DNA is TGCAGCGTCCGAGGGCGGGGGGCCCCCTACGAGCAGTACTTC. Its protein is CSVRGRGAPYEQYF.

The count of this clone is one. The chain uses TRBV3-1 (or the pseudogene TRBV3-2) and TRBJ2-1, with D tentatively TRBD2 (6 bases). This CDR3 contains 15 residues. The V gene's germline CDR1 is LGHDT and CDR2 YNNKEL (reference sequence). V shed 0 bases and J shed 9 bases, with 15 bases lying between them. For the CDR3, the DNA is TGTGCCAGCAGCCAAGATGTGACTAGTCTTTCTGAGCAGTTCTTC. Translation: CASSQDVTSLSEQFF.